The subject of this entry is one T cell receptor (beta chain). Data came from immunoSEQ multiplex PCR; TCRdb stores just in-frame clones and leaves some out. Here the sample spans about 400,000 clones, 80% to 90% being singletons. The data were taken from a study of blood T cell repertoires in COVID-19. This CDR3 has 14 amino acids. Germline CDR1 and CDR2: SGHTA and FQGTGA. The junction had 5 bases not matched to a gene; V was cut back by 1 base and J by 10 bases. This TCR came from a woman younger than 45 with acute or convalescent COVID-19. The rearrangement uses TRBV7-3 and TRBJ2-1; 9 nucleotides agree with TRBD2. Sequences were obtained from peripheral blood. The CDR3 DNA reads as TGTGCCAGCAGCTTAAAAGGGCTAGCGGGAGAGCAGTTCTTC. Translation: CASSLKGLAGEQFF.